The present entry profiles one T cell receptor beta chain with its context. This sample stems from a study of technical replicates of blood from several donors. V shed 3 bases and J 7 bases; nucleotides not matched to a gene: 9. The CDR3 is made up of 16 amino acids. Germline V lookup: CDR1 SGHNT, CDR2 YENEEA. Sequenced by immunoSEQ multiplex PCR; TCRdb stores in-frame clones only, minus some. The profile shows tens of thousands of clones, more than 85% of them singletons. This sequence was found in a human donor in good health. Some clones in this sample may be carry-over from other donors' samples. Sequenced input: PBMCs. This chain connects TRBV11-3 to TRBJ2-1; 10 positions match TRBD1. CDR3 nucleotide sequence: TGTGCCAGCAGCTTTACCGGGACAGGGGCATCAAATGAGCAGTTCTTC. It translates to CASSFTGTGASNEQFF.